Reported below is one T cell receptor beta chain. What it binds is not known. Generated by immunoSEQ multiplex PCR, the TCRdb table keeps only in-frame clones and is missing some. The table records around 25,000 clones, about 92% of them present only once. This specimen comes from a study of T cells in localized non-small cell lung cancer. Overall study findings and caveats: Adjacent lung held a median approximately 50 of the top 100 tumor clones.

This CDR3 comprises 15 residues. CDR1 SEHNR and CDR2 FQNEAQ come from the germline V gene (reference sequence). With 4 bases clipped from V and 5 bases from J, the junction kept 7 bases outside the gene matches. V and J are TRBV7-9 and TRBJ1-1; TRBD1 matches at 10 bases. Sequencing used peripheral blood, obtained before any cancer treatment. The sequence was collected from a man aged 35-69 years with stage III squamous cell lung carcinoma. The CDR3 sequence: CASSSGTGVKTEAFF. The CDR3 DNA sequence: TGTGCCAGCAGCTCCGGGACAGGGGTAAAAACTGAAGCTTTCTTT.